Shown below are 14 T cell receptor beta chains from a single sample sequenced in a study of blood T cell repertoires in COVID-19. Clones were sequenced by immunoSEQ multiplex PCR, and TCRdb holds only the in-frame ones, with some missing. This sample has some 6,600 clones, with about nine tenths found just once. The material sequenced was peripheral blood. Source of these receptors: a human donor in a cohort sampled during active COVID-19. The donor label of this sample is uncertain.

This chain connects TRBV4-1 to TRBJ2-7; TRBD2 aligns across 7 bases. This CDR3 is 18 amino acids long. Trimming removed 0 bases from V and 2 bases from J; junction bases left unmatched: 13. CDR1 is MGHRA, CDR2 YSYEKL, per germline. Here the CDR3 reads CASSQDSPSSGATYEQYF. CDR3 sequence (DNA): TGCGCCAGCAGCCAAGATTCACCCTCTAGCGGAGCTACCTACGAGCAGTACTTC.

The chain employs TRBV7-8 and TRBJ1-4, with D tentatively TRBD1 (5 bases). Between the trimmed V and J ends, which lost 5 bases and 6 bases, there was a span of 13 bases. CDR3 length: 14 residues. CDR1 is SGHVS and CDR2 is FQNEAQ in the germline V gene. The CDR3 is CASSAWGGDEKLFF. CDR3 nucleotide sequence: TGTGCCAGCAGCGCCTGGGGGGGTGATGAAAAACTGTTTTTT.

Only one count was recorded for this clone. The chain carries TRBV28 and TRBJ2-5; 7 bases match TRBD2. Germline CDR1 reads MDHEN; CDR2 reads SYDVKM. This CDR3 contains 15 residues. Trimming cost V 1 base and J 4 bases; bases outside gene matches: 6. CDR3 amino acids: CASSLSAGVGETQYF. The CDR3 DNA reads as TGTGCCAGCAGTTTATCGGCGGGAGTTGGAGAGACCCAGTACTTC.

The CDR3 here is CASSDPGNQPQHF. The DNA of the CDR3 is TGTGCCAGCAGTGACCCGGGAAATCAGCCCCAGCATTTT. The J gene is TRBJ1-5, the V gene TRBV2; no definite D call. The CDR3 has 13 residues. CDR1 is SNHLY, CDR2 FYNNEI, per germline. V lost 3 bases and J lost 4, with 7 bases in between.

This chain connects TRBV7-9 to TRBJ2-7; 10 bases line up with TRBD1. Germline CDR1 SEHNR, CDR2 FQNEAQ (reference sequence). V shed 6 bases, J shed 4 bases, and the junction held 9 bases outside the gene matches. The CDR3 has 15 residues. The CDR3 loop reads CASSFPGQGRYEQYF. CDR3 DNA sequence: TGTGCCAGCAGTTTTCCGGGACAGGGGAGATACGAGCAGTACTTC.

The chain's CDR3 is CASNVWGGSNQPQHF. Written as DNA, the CDR3 is TGTGCCAGCAACGTGTGGGGGGGGAGCAATCAGCCCCAGCATTTT. The chain has TRBV2 and TRBJ1-5; tentatively, D is TRBD1 (5 bases). The germline CDR1 and CDR2 sequences are SNHLY and FYNNEI. The CDR3 loop spans 15 amino acids. The V and J ends lost 7 bases and 1 base respectively, with 14 bases between them.

The chain links TRBV5-4 to TRBJ1-2; D remains ambiguous. The CDR3 is 13 residues long. Germline assignment: CDR1 SGHNT and CDR2 YYREEE (reference sequence). V gave up 4 bases and J gave up 0 bases, with 7 bases separating them. The CDR3 sequence is CASSPDTNYGYTF. CDR3 nucleotide sequence: TGTGCCAGCAGCCCCGACACTAACTATGGCTACACCTTC. The whole variable domain, filled in from reference TRBV5-4 and TRBJ1-2, reads ETGVTQSPTHLIKTRGQQVTLRCSSQSGHNTVSWYQQALGQGPQFIFQYYREEENGRGNFPPRFSGLQFPNYSSELNVNALELDDSALYLCASSPDTNYGYTFGSGTRLTVV.

The chain carries TRBV9 and TRBJ2-7; D is unresolved. The CDR3 totals 12 residues. Germline values: CDR1 SGDLS, CDR2 YYNGEE. V dropped 0 bases and J dropped 4 bases, with 5 bases sitting between them. CDR3 DNA: TGTGCCAGCAGCGTAGTATCTTACGAGCAGTACTTC. It translates to CASSVVSYEQYF.

This clone was seen only a few times. The chain recombines TRBV10-1 with TRBJ2-7; TRBD2 aligns across 13 bases. The V and J ends lost 5 bases and 0 bases, in that order; junction bases with no gene match: 7. The CDR3 extends over 17 amino acids. Germline V CDR1 and CDR2: WNHNN, SYGVQD (reference sequence). CDR3 DNA sequence: TGCGCCAGCAGTCCCGGACTAGCGGGAGCGCTCTCCTACGAGCAGTACTTC. It codes for CASSPGLAGALSYEQYF.

The rearrangement uses TRBV30 and TRBJ1-1, with D perhaps TRBD1 (5 bases). This CDR3 contains 14 residues. Germline values: CDR1 GTSNPN, CDR2 SVGIG (reference sequence). The V end lost 2 bases, the J end lost 8 bases, and 18 bases lay between the germline ends. The CDR3 nucleotides are TGTGCCTGGAGTATAAATGGAGGGGCACCAGAAGCTTTCTTT. Its translation is CAWSINGGAPEAFF.

The chain uses TRBV3-1 (or the pseudogene TRBV3-2) and TRBJ1-5; D is unclear. The V and J ends lost 4 bases and 1 base respectively, with 8 bases between them. Germline CDR1 and CDR2: LGHDT and YNNKEL (reference sequence). CDR3 length: 14 amino acids. The CDR3 loop is CASSPVVSNQPQHF. In DNA form, the CDR3 reads TGTGCCAGCAGCCCAGTGGTAAGCAATCAGCCCCAGCATTTT.

V gene TRBV5-1 combines with J gene TRBJ2-3; TRBD2 agrees at 12 bases. The CDR3 is 16 residues long. CDR1 is SGHRS and CDR2 is YFSETQ in the germline V gene. V lost 0 bases, J lost 4 bases, and 3 bases stayed unmatched. CDR3 coding DNA: TGCGCCAGCAGCTTGGGCACTAGCGGGGGGTCAGATACGCAGTATTTT. Protein product: CASSLGTSGGSDTQYF.

The rearrangement joins TRBV5-4 to TRBJ2-7; 9 nucleotides agree with TRBD2. The CDR3 is made up of 14 amino acids. Germline-derived CDR1 and CDR2 are SGHNT and YYREEE (reference sequence). V lost 4 bases and J lost 4; bases outside the gene matches: 6. CDR3 nucleotide sequence: TGTGCCAGCAGCCCCGGGGCGGGAGGGTACGAGCAGTACTTC. It yields the protein CASSPGAGGYEQYF.

This clone was found once. The genes are TRBV5-6 and TRBJ1-5; D is possibly TRBD1 (6 bases). This CDR3 region has 16 residues. Germline V gene data show CDR1 as SGHDT and CDR2 as YYEEEE. Trimming removed 1 base at V and 7 bases at J, with 18 bases between. The CDR3 protein is CASSLSGAGVVQPQHF. The CDR3 DNA reads TGTGCCAGCAGCTTGTCCGGGGCAGGGGTGGTGCAGCCCCAGCATTTT.